The 25 T cell receptor beta chains listed next were all sequenced from one sample in a study of shared clonotypes between healthy human individuals. Sequencing was performed with immunoSEQ multiplex PCR; in TCRdb, only in-frame clones are kept and a portion is missing. The table lists about 2.3 million clones, 90% to 95% of them singletons. Sequencing used naive CD4+ T cells from PBMCs. Subset denoted: CD45RA+ positively selected. The receptors here all came from a man aged 18 to 30 in good health. Some clones in this sample may be carry-over from other donors' samples.

The V and J genes are TRBV6-6 and TRBJ2-7; the D call may be TRBD1 or TRBD2 (6 bases each). The germline V gene encodes CDR1 MNHNY and CDR2 SVGAGI (reference sequence). The CDR3 length is 15 residues. The germline V and J ends were trimmed by 0 bases and 6 bases, with 15 bases remaining between them. CDR3 coding DNA: TGTGCCAGCAGTTACTCGGGTAGGGGGGCCGGCGAGCAGTACTTC. Translating gives CASSYSGRGAGEQYF.

J is TRBJ2-7 and V is TRBV30; 7 bases line up with TRBD1. Trimming took 2 bases from V and 1 from J; bases not matched to a gene: 5. This CDR3 is 14 amino acids long. The germline CDR1 and CDR2 sequences are GTSNPN and SVGIG (reference sequence). CDR3 in amino acids: CAWSWGTDSYEQYF. The CDR3 nucleotides are TGTGCCTGGAGTTGGGGGACAGATTCCTACGAGCAGTACTTC.

V gene TRBV4-2 combines with J gene TRBJ2-3, with TRBD2 matching over 9 bases. Germline-derived CDR1 and CDR2 are LGHNA and YNFKEQ. J lost 4 bases, V lost 6 bases, and 5 bases had no gene match. The CDR3 runs to 14 residues. The CDR3: CASSLAGFADTQYF. CDR3 in DNA: TGTGCCAGCAGTCTAGCGGGATTTGCAGATACGCAGTATTTT.

The chain recombines TRBV7-8 with TRBJ2-1, with TRBD1 matching over 8 bases. Trimming took 1 base from V and 7 from J; bases not matched to a gene: 9. This CDR3 comprises 16 residues. In germline, CDR1 is SGHVS, CDR2 FQNEAQ. CDR3 in amino acids: CASSLDWTGMGNEQFF. CDR3 coding DNA: TGTGCCAGCAGCTTAGATTGGACAGGGATGGGGAATGAGCAGTTCTTC.

The V call is TRBV7-9, the J call TRBJ2-3; 10 bases line up with TRBD1. From germline, CDR1 is SEHNR and CDR2 FQNEAQ (reference sequence). V trimming: 7 bases; J trimming: 5 bases; junction bases outside the gene matches: 21. The CDR3 sequence is 19 residues long. DNA of the CDR3: TGTGCCAGCACCTTCTTGAGGCCGAACCGGGACAGGGGTTTAGATACGCAGTATTTT. It encodes CASTFLRPNRDRGLDTQYF.

This clone has just a few counts. The rearrangement joins TRBV19 to TRBJ1-2, with D uncertain. The CDR3 totals 15 residues. The germline V and J ends were trimmed by 6 bases and 4 bases, with 18 bases remaining between them. Germline loops: CDR1 LNHDA, CDR2 SQIVND (reference sequence). The CDR3 spells CASSPFPNGIYGYTF. CDR3 nucleotide sequence: TGTGCCAGTAGCCCCTTTCCCAACGGTATCTATGGCTACACCTTC.

The chain carries TRBV7-7 and TRBJ2-5, with 11 bases fitting TRBD2. The germline gives CDR1 SSHAT, CDR2 FNYEAQ (reference sequence). The CDR3 has 16 amino acids. V was clipped by 1 base and J by 5 bases; unmatched bases: 6. CDR3 in amino acids: CASSLVGSGREETQYF. CDR3 DNA sequence: TGTGCCAGCAGCTTAGTGGGTAGCGGGAGGGAGGAGACCCAGTACTTC.

CDR3 sequence: CASSVQGIGNEQFF. CDR3 DNA sequence: TGCGCCAGCAGCGTACAGGGTATCGGCAATGAGCAGTTCTTC. The V call is TRBV5-1, the J call TRBJ2-1; maybe TRBD1 (6 bases). Germline CDR1 reads SGHRS; CDR2 reads YFSETQ. CDR3 length: 14 amino acids. Trimming removed 4 bases at V and 6 bases at J, with 14 bases between.

Remarks on this clone: Other DNA sequences from this sample encode an identical CDR3 as well. The chain uses TRBV19 and TRBJ1-1; no reliable D call. Per the germline V gene, CDR1 is LNHDA and CDR2 is SQIVND (reference sequence). Trimming removed 2 bases from V and 1 base from J, with 5 bases in between. The CDR3 spans 13 residues. The CDR3 DNA is TGTGCCAGTAGTATATCCGAGAACACTGAAGCTTTCTTT. Translated: CASSISENTEAFF. Using reference TRBV19 and TRBJ1-1 for the parts outside the CDR3, the full variable domain is DGGITQSPKYLFRKEGQNVTLSCEQNLNHDAMYWYRQDPGQGLRLIYYSQIVNDFQKGDIAEGYSVSREKKESFPLTVTSAQKNPTAFYLCASSISENTEAFFGQGTRLTVV.

This CDR3 reads CASSPRARADTQYF. The CDR3 nucleotides are TGTGCCAGCAGCCCCCGAGCCCGGGCAGATACGCAGTATTTT. The chain is built from TRBV7-3 and TRBJ2-3; D is unclear. Germline CDR1 SGHTA, CDR2 FQGTGA. The CDR3 spans 14 residues. Trimming pared 5 bases from V and 4 bases from J, leaving 13 bases between.

The rearrangement joins TRBV10-2 to TRBJ2-2, with D uncertain. The CDR3 totals 14 residues. Germline assignment: CDR1 WSHSY and CDR2 SAAADI. Trimming took 4 bases from V and 4 from J, leaving 10 bases between them. The CDR3 reads CASSVRISTGELFF. For the CDR3, the DNA is TGCGCCAGCAGTGTACGTATCAGCACCGGGGAGCTGTTTTTT.

On this clone itself: This sample also contains other DNA sequences that code for the same CDR3. The chain uses TRBV7-2 and TRBJ1-2, with D possibly TRBD1 on 6 matching bases. The CDR3 runs 14 residues. Trimming shortened V by 1 base and J by 4 bases, and 10 bases separated the two germline ends. Per the germline V gene, CDR1 is SGHTA and CDR2 is FQGNSA. CDR3 sequence: CASSLGQGLYGYTF. CDR3 sequence (DNA): TGTGCCAGCAGCTTAGGGCAGGGGCTCTATGGCTACACCTTC.

This sequence joins TRBV5-1 and TRBJ2-4; TRBD2 matches at 15 bases. The CDR3 is made up of 15 amino acids. V dropped 4 bases and J dropped 8; count of bases not matched to a gene: 4. Germline CDR1 and CDR2: SGHRS and YFSETQ. Written as DNA, the CDR3 is TGCGCCAGCAGCCGAGGACTAGCGGGAGGGGACATTCAGTACTTC. Translation: CASSRGLAGGDIQYF.

This chain uses TRBV19 with TRBJ2-1; no firm D call. CDR1 LNHDA and CDR2 SQIVND come from the germline V gene (reference sequence). Trimming took off 7 bases at V and 7 bases at J, with 17 bases between the two ends. The CDR3 is 14 residues long. Here the CDR3 DNA reads TGTGCCAGTACCCGCTTCCCAGATGAGAATGAGCAGTTCTTC. Its protein product is CASTRFPDENEQFF.

This chain joins TRBV11-2 and TRBJ2-1; 7 positions match TRBD1. The CDR3 runs 16 residues. J lost 3 bases, V lost 5 bases, and 10 bases had no gene match. In germline, CDR1 is SGHAT, CDR2 FQNNGV. CDR3 DNA sequence: TGTGCCAGCAGCGTCCTACAGGGGAATAACTACAATGAGCAGTTCTTC. Translation: CASSVLQGNNYNEQFF.

The chain joins TRBV11-3 to TRBJ2-7; no firm D call. V was pared by 3 bases and J by 5 bases, with 14 bases between. Germline CDR1 and CDR2: SGHNT and YENEEA. CDR3 length equals 14 residues. The CDR3 sequence is CASSLGRKGDEQYF. The DNA of the CDR3 is TGTGCCAGCAGCTTGGGCAGAAAAGGCGACGAGCAGTACTTC.

The rearrangement joins TRBV29-1 to TRBJ2-3; 9 bases line up with TRBD2. Germline assignment: CDR1 SQVTM and CDR2 ANQGSEA. CDR3 length equals 14 residues. Germline trimming cut 3 bases from V and 2 bases from J; bases unmatched to any gene: 3. CDR3 sequence: CSVDGGRATDTQYF. The CDR3 DNA follows: TGCAGCGTTGATGGCGGGAGGGCCACAGATACGCAGTATTTT.

The chain links TRBV2 to TRBJ2-7; 13 bases agree with TRBD2. The CDR3 is 14 amino acids. J lost 3 bases, V lost 8 bases, and 4 bases had no gene match. CDR1 and CDR2 from the germline V gene are SNHLY and FYNNEI. As DNA, the CDR3 is TGTGCCAGCCGGGGGACTAGCGGGGACTACGAGCAGTACTTC. It translates to CASRGTSGDYEQYF.

The rearrangement joins TRBV7-8 to TRBJ2-5; 7 nucleotides match TRBD2. The CDR3 has 15 residues. Germline V gives CDR1 SGHVS, CDR2 FQNEAQ. Trimming removed 4 bases from V and 5 bases from J; junction bases left unmatched: 10. This CDR3 reads CASSSGTTGWETQYF. The CDR3 bases are TGTGCCAGCAGCTCCGGGACTACAGGTTGGGAGACCCAGTACTTC.

The chain recombines TRBV5-1 with TRBJ2-1, with 12 bases fitting TRBD2. The CDR3 sequence is 15 residues long. V was clipped by 5 bases and J by 2 bases; unmatched bases: 2. CDR1 and CDR2 (germline): SGHRS, YFSETQ. In DNA form, the CDR3 reads TGCGCCAGCAGGCCTAGCGGGGGGGCCTACAATGAGCAGTTCTTC. Translated, it gives CASRPSGGAYNEQFF.

The chain has TRBV5-1 and TRBJ2-3, with TRBD2 matching 14 bases. The V gene end was trimmed by 3 bases and the J gene end by 5 bases; junction bases not matched to a gene: 5. The CDR3 is made up of 16 amino acids. From germline, CDR1 is SGHRS and CDR2 YFSETQ. The CDR3 loop is CASSWGLAGEGDTQYF. The CDR3, as DNA: TGCGCCAGCAGCTGGGGACTAGCGGGAGAAGGAGATACGCAGTATTTT.

The chain has TRBV5-6 and TRBJ2-7; D gene ambiguous. V lost 0 bases and J 3 bases, leaving 19 bases between the germline ends. The CDR3 length is 17 residues. Germline CDR1 reads SGHDT; CDR2 reads YYEEEE. The DNA for the CDR3 is TGTGCCAGCAGCTTGGCCGGCAGGCCCCAAGTTGTCTACGAGCAGTACTTC. It translates to CASSLAGRPQVVYEQYF.

The chain joins TRBV5-1 to TRBJ2-5; 7 bases map to TRBD2. The CDR3 is made up of 15 amino acids. Germline V gene lookup returns CDR1 SGHRS and CDR2 YFSETQ. V was pared by 4 bases and J by 2 bases, with 8 bases of the junction left unmatched. The CDR3 here is CASSGGDYRQETQYF. The CDR3 region has the DNA TGCGCCAGCAGCGGGGGGGACTACCGACAAGAGACCCAGTACTTC.

CDR3 loop: CASSPRASGGNTGELFF. CDR3 coding DNA: TGTGCCAGCTCACCACGTGCTAGCGGGGGTAACACCGGGGAGCTGTTTTTT. The rearrangement links TRBV18 to TRBJ2-2, with 10 nucleotides matching TRBD2. The CDR3 has 17 residues. In germline, CDR1 is KGHSH, CDR2 LQKENI. Trimming took 1 base from V and 2 from J; bases not matched to a gene: 4.

J is TRBJ2-3 and V is TRBV7-8; 13 bases line up with TRBD2. This CDR3 has 16 amino acids. Losses at the gene ends were 5 bases for V and 5 bases for J; bases not matched to a gene: 7. Germline values: CDR1 SGHVS, CDR2 FQNEAQ. The CDR3 spells CASSPGTSGKEDTQYF. The DNA of the CDR3 is TGTGCCAGCAGCCCGGGGACTAGCGGGAAAGAAGATACGCAGTATTTT.